The 24 T cell receptor beta chains below all came from one sample that was sequenced in a study of blood T cell repertoires in COVID-19. Sequencing used immunoSEQ multiplex PCR; TCRdb keeps in-frame clones, though not all of them. The sample lists about 190,000 clones; approximately 80% were seen once. The sample taken for sequencing was peripheral blood. Every receptor here comes from a human donor in a cohort sampled during active COVID-19.

V is TRBV5-4 and J is TRBJ2-5; 10 positions agree with TRBD2. The germline V gene has CDR1 SGHNT and CDR2 YYREEE (reference sequence). V was clipped by 1 base and J by 5 bases; unmatched bases: 5. The CDR3 spans 15 residues. DNA of the CDR3: TGTGCCAGCAGCTTGCGAGCGGGAGGGCTGGAGACCCAGTACTTC. Residues: CASSLRAGGLETQYF.

Notes on this clone: This same CDR3 is encoded by further DNA sequences in the sample. The chain carries TRBV19 and TRBJ1-2; 7 bases fit TRBD1. CDR3 length equals 13 residues. Germline V gene sequence: CDR1 LNHDA, CDR2 SQIVND (reference sequence). The J segment lost 8 bases and the V segment lost 1 base, leaving 4 bases of the junction unmatched. The chain's CDR3 is CASSIGQGYGYTF. The CDR3 region has the DNA TGTGCCAGTAGTATAGGACAGGGATACGGCTACACCTTC.

The chain links TRBV29-1 to TRBJ2-1; 11 bases fit TRBD1. With 7 bases clipped from V and 3 bases from J, the junction kept 14 bases outside the gene matches. The CDR3 is 17 amino acids. Germline V gene sequence: CDR1 SQVTM, CDR2 ANQGSEA. For the CDR3, the DNA is TGCAGCGGTTCCGGGACAGGGGGGCCTCGACACTACAATGAGCAGTTCTTC. Amino acids: CSGSGTGGPRHYNEQFF.

The chain uses TRBV7-9 and TRBJ1-4; 8 nucleotides line up with TRBD1. J lost 8 bases, V lost 7 bases, and 12 bases had no gene match. The CDR3 extends over 15 amino acids. Germline CDR1 SEHNR, CDR2 FQNEAQ (reference sequence). The CDR3 sequence: CASTPLGQVEEKLFF. DNA for the CDR3: TGTGCCAGCACTCCCCTGGGACAGGTTGAGGAAAAACTGTTTTTT.

This clone was observed a single time. The chain uses TRBV6-5 and TRBJ2-3; D is unresolved. Germline values: CDR1 MNHEY, CDR2 SVGAGI. V lost 6 bases and J lost 2, with 6 bases in between. The CDR3 consists of 12 residues. The CDR3: CASRFITDTQYF. CDR3 sequence (DNA): TGTGCCAGCAGATTTATCACAGATACGCAGTATTTT.

This clone was recorded many times. The chain has TRBV4-1 and TRBJ2-2; 7 bases line up with TRBD1. The CDR3 has 16 residues. The V and J ends lost 4 bases and 5 bases, in that order; junction bases with no gene match: 10. Germline V gene sequence: CDR1 MGHRA, CDR2 YSYEKL. The DNA for the CDR3 is TGCGCCAGCAGCCGCTACCTGGGACAGTTAACCGGGGAGCTGTTTTTT. As protein: CASSRYLGQLTGELFF.

This clone was seen only once. The rearrangement uses TRBV9 and TRBJ1-1; no clear D. In germline, CDR1 is SGDLS, CDR2 YYNGEE. The CDR3 has 15 residues. Trimming cost V 4 bases and J 4 bases, with 17 bases left between them. The CDR3 coding sequence is TGTGCCAGCAGCCCCCAGCTCGGTGGGAGCACTGAAGCTTTCTTT. It translates to CASSPQLGGSTEAFF.

This chain links TRBV18 with TRBJ1-1; D call uncertain. V was pared by 2 bases and J by 9 bases, with 16 bases between. CDR1 KGHSH and CDR2 LQKENI come from the germline V gene. This CDR3 spans 14 amino acids. The CDR3 nucleotides are TGTGCCAGCTCACCATCGGCCGGGGAAAATCAAGCTTTCTTT. As protein: CASSPSAGENQAFF. Filled out from reference TRBV18 and TRBJ1-1, the complete variable domain reads NAGVMQNPRHLVRRRGQEARLRCSPMKGHSHVYWYRQLPEEGLKFMVYLQKENIIDESGMPKERFSAEFPKEGPSILRIQQVVRGDSAAYFCASSPSAGENQAFFGQGTRLTVV.

The rearrangement uses TRBV11-2 and TRBJ2-1; 11 nucleotides line up with TRBD2. V shed 7 bases and J 2 bases; nucleotides not matched to a gene: 13. Germline V lookup: CDR1 SGHAT, CDR2 FQNNGV. The CDR3 totals 18 residues. CDR3 in amino acids: CASNDLAGGGSAYNEQFF. The CDR3 DNA reads TGTGCCAGCAATGATCTAGCGGGGGGCGGGAGCGCCTACAATGAGCAGTTCTTC.

This chain connects TRBV19 to TRBJ1-2, with 8 positions matching TRBD1. The J segment lost 6 bases and the V segment lost 5 bases, leaving 8 bases of the junction unmatched. This CDR3 comprises 14 residues. The germline CDR1 and CDR2 sequences are LNHDA and SQIVND (reference sequence). CDR3 sequence: CASSRQGFNHGYTF. Written as DNA, the CDR3 is TGTGCCAGTAGTCGACAGGGGTTTAATCATGGCTACACCTTC.

The CDR3 here is CASSPRRATNEKLFF. CDR3 DNA: TGTGCCAGCAGCCCGAGACGGGCAACTAATGAAAAACTGTTTTTT. The chain has TRBV7-2 and TRBJ1-4; D is ambiguous. CDR3 length: 15 amino acids. Per germline, CDR1 SGHTA and CDR2 FQGNSA. Trimming pared 5 bases from V and 0 bases from J, leaving 10 bases between.

The chain joins TRBV4-2 to TRBJ2-7, with D hard to call. This CDR3 is 12 amino acids long. The V gene lost 4 bases and the J gene lost 6 bases, with 10 bases spanning the gap. Germline assignment: CDR1 LGHNA and CDR2 YNFKEQ. The CDR3 DNA reads as TGTGCCAGCAGCCTTGGCCCTCTCGAGCAGTACGTC. Translation gives CASSLGPLEQYV.

The genes are TRBV19 and TRBJ2-6; D possibly corresponds to TRBD1 (6 bases). CDR3 size: 19 residues. Germline V gene lookup returns CDR1 LNHDA and CDR2 SQIVND (reference sequence). With 4 bases removed from V and 0 bases from J, the gap between germline ends came to 19 bases. CDR3 in amino acids: CASSTIDRRTVSGANVLTF. The CDR3 coding sequence is TGTGCCAGTAGTACTATCGACAGGCGTACCGTCTCTGGGGCCAACGTCCTGACTTTC.

This rearrangement joins TRBV10-1 to TRBJ2-2; tentative D call: TRBD2 (5 bases). V lost 2 bases to trimming and J lost 6 bases, with 10 bases between them. There are 14 residues in the CDR3. Germline lookup yields CDR1 WNHNN and CDR2 SYGVQD (reference sequence). The CDR3 here is CASSETREAGELFF. As DNA, the CDR3 is TGCGCCAGCAGTGAGACCCGGGAAGCCGGGGAGCTGTTTTTT.

This clone was seen only once. The chain carries TRBV2 and TRBJ1-6; 9 bases are a match to TRBD1. The CDR3 consists of 14 residues. CDR1 and CDR2 from the germline V gene are SNHLY and FYNNEI. V lost 6 bases to trimming and J lost 10 bases; unmatched junction nucleotides: 7. The CDR3 sequence: CASSQDRGLSPLHF. CDR3 bases: TGTGCCAGCAGCCAGGACAGGGGTTTGTCACCCCTCCACTTT.

The genes are TRBV2 and TRBJ1-5; 8 nucleotides line up with TRBD1. From germline, CDR1 is SNHLY and CDR2 FYNNEI. Trimming cost V 5 bases and J 5 bases; bases outside gene matches: 2. The CDR3 length is 13 residues. CDR3 sequence: CASSTDRDQPQHF. The CDR3 DNA sequence: TGTGCCAGCAGTACGGACAGGGATCAGCCCCAGCATTTT.

The chain has TRBV11-2 and TRBJ2-7; 8 bases align to TRBD2. V lost 2 bases to trimming and J lost 4 bases; unmatched junction nucleotides: 4. Germline loops: CDR1 SGHAT, CDR2 FQNNGV. The CDR3 is made up of 14 amino acids. The CDR3 DNA reads as TGTGCCAGCAGCTTAACGGGACTAGTATACGAGCAGTACTTC. This sequence encodes CASSLTGLVYEQYF.

This chain joins TRBV5-1 and TRBJ2-3; 9 nucleotides agree with TRBD1. The V gene's germline CDR1 is SGHRS and CDR2 YFSETQ. CDR3 length: 16 amino acids. J lost 2 bases, V lost 3 bases, and 7 bases had no gene match. This CDR3 is CASSSGTGKNTDTQYF. The CDR3 nucleotides are TGCGCCAGCAGCTCCGGGACAGGGAAAAACACAGATACGCAGTATTTT.

The chain recombines TRBV2 with TRBJ2-2; unclear D gene. This CDR3 has 14 amino acids. Per germline, CDR1 SNHLY and CDR2 FYNNEI. V dropped 5 bases and J dropped 1 base, with 8 bases sitting between them. The CDR3 sequence is CASSYILNTGELFF. As DNA, the CDR3 is TGTGCCAGCAGTTACATCCTGAACACCGGGGAGCTGTTTTTT.

The genes are TRBV10-3 and TRBJ2-1, with a tentative D call TRBD2 (5 bases). V was cut by 8 bases and J by 0 bases, with 11 bases left in between. Germline V gives CDR1 ENHRY, CDR2 SYGVKD. The length of the CDR3 is 14 residues. CDR3 nucleotide sequence: TGTGCCATCCGGGGTGGGAGCTCCTACAATGAGCAGTTCTTC. Protein: CAIRGGSSYNEQFF.

Ten or more counts support this clone. This chain uses TRBV2 with TRBJ1-1, with 7 nucleotides matching TRBD1. Trimming cost V 6 bases and J 9 bases; bases outside gene matches: 10. The germline gives CDR1 SNHLY, CDR2 FYNNEI. The CDR3 sequence is 13 residues long. CDR3 in amino acids: CASREDRTRKAFF. CDR3 sequence (DNA): TGTGCCAGCAGAGAGGACAGGACTCGAAAAGCTTTCTTT.

The chain joins TRBV5-1 to TRBJ1-2; tentatively, D is TRBD1 (6 bases). The CDR3 is 15 residues long. CDR1 SGHRS and CDR2 YFSETQ come from the germline V gene. The V end was cut by 4 bases, the J end by 6 bases, with 19 bases between. The CDR3 DNA is TGCGCCAGCAGCGGAGAGGGTCCAGGGGCTCATGGCTACACCTTC. This encodes CASSGEGPGAHGYTF.

The V gene is TRBV18, the J gene TRBJ2-5; a possible D gene is TRBD2 (6 bases). Trimming removed 1 base from V and 3 bases from J, with 15 bases in between. Germline V gives CDR1 KGHSH, CDR2 LQKENI. The CDR3 has 16 amino acids. CDR3 sequence reads: CASSPRGGAAEETQYF. CDR3 coding DNA: TGTGCCAGCTCACCACGCGGCGGGGCCGCGGAAGAGACCCAGTACTTC.

This rearrangement joins TRBV9 to TRBJ1-1; TRBD1 might be the D (6 bases). This CDR3 spans 15 amino acids. V lost 3 bases to trimming and J lost 1 base, with 13 bases between them. CDR1 is SGDLS and CDR2 is YYNGEE in the germline V gene. CDR3 sequence reads: CASSGPQGRNTEAFF. The CDR3 bases are TGTGCCAGCAGCGGACCTCAGGGGAGGAACACTGAAGCTTTCTTT.